These 21 T cell receptor beta chains were all obtained from the same sample, sequenced in a study of technical replicates of blood from four donors. TCRdb's table, derived via immunoSEQ multiplex PCR, lists solely in-frame clones and lacks some. The sample lists 65,000 to 80,000 clones, approximately 98% seen once, with around 0.22% in the top ten. The specimen was T cells isolated from PBMCs. Receptor source: a human donor in good health.

The J gene is TRBJ2-3, the V gene TRBV6-4; D gene ambiguous. V gave up 2 bases and J gave up 0 bases, with 3 bases separating them. The germline gives CDR1 MRHNA, CDR2 SNTAGT. The CDR3 runs to 13 residues. CDR3 nucleotide sequence: TGTGCCAGCAGTGACGAGAGCACAGATACGCAGTATTTT. Translated, it gives CASSDESTDTQYF.

The gene calls are TRBV5-1 and TRBJ1-4; D is undetermined. Trimming left V 0 bases short and J 5 bases short, with 17 bases between. The CDR3 covers 17 residues. The germline CDR1 and CDR2 sequences are SGHRS and YFSETQ. CDR3 DNA: TGCGCCAGCAGCTTGGAAGCTACGCACGTTCTGAATGAAAAACTGTTTTTT. Its translation is CASSLEATHVLNEKLFF.

This clone has a single count. V usage is TRBV5-1 and J usage is TRBJ2-1, with TRBD2 matching 13 bases. After removal of 3 bases from V and 8 bases from J, the junction contained 5 bases not matched to a gene. This CDR3 has 15 amino acids. CDR1 and CDR2 (germline): SGHRS, YFSETQ. The CDR3 DNA follows: TGCGCCAGCAGCTGGACTAGCGGGAGTAGGGATGAGCAGTTCTTC. Translation gives CASSWTSGSRDEQFF.

The chain carries TRBV6-5 and TRBJ1-5; possibly TRBD1 for D (6 bases). Germline V gene lookup returns CDR1 MNHEY and CDR2 SVGAGI. The CDR3 contains 14 residues. V lost 5 bases to trimming and J lost 5 bases, with 13 bases between them. The CDR3 nucleotides are TGTGCCAGCAGTATACGGGGGGCTGATCAGCCCCAGCATTTT. The encoded protein is CASSIRGADQPQHF.

In this sample, this clone turned up once. The gene calls are TRBV14 and TRBJ2-1, with a weak D call TRBD2 (6 bases). V was clipped by 1 base and J by 2 bases, with 15 bases between them. CDR3 length: 17 amino acids. Germline lookup yields CDR1 SGHDN and CDR2 FVKESK. The CDR3 sequence: CASSQALLAAPYNEQFF. DNA of the CDR3: TGTGCCAGCAGCCAAGCCCTGTTAGCGGCACCCTACAATGAGCAGTTCTTC.

This clone showed up just once. V usage is TRBV27 and J usage is TRBJ2-1; TRBD2 matches 13 bases. Germline assignment: CDR1 MNHEY and CDR2 SMNVEV (reference sequence). CDR3 length: 15 residues. J gave up 7 bases and V 6 bases, and 6 bases lay outside the gene matches. The CDR3: CASSLGTSGMNEQFF. DNA for the CDR3: TGTGCCAGCAGCCTCGGGACTAGCGGGATGAATGAGCAGTTCTTC.

V and J are TRBV7-3 and TRBJ1-5; possibly TRBD1 for D (6 bases). This CDR3 is built from 13 residues. V lost 3 bases to trimming and J lost 5 bases, with 8 bases between them. Per germline, CDR1 SGHTA and CDR2 FQGTGA. CDR3 region: CASSLGADQPQHF. In nucleotides, the CDR3 is TGTGCCAGCAGCTTGGGGGCCGATCAGCCCCAGCATTTT.

This chain connects TRBV9 to TRBJ2-7, with 7 bases aligning to TRBD2. J gave up 0 bases and V 2 bases, and 2 bases lay outside the gene matches. Germline V gives CDR1 SGDLS, CDR2 YYNGEE. The CDR3 runs 14 residues. DNA of the CDR3: TGTGCCAGCAGCGTCCTAGCGGACTCCTACGAGCAGTACTTC. The encoded protein is CASSVLADSYEQYF.

The CDR3 loop is CSVAGTNSYEQYF. CDR3 in DNA: TGCAGCGTTGCCGGGACTAACTCCTACGAGCAGTACTTC. The chain links TRBV29-1 to TRBJ2-7; 7 bases align to TRBD2. The germline V gene encodes CDR1 SQVTM and CDR2 ANQGSEA. The CDR3 has 13 amino acids. Trimming cost V 4 bases and J 0 bases; bases outside gene matches: 3.

This chain links TRBV27 with TRBJ2-7, with D tentatively TRBD2 (5 bases). V was cut by 4 bases and J by 3 bases, with 19 bases left in between. Germline V CDR1 and CDR2: MNHEY, SMNVEV (reference sequence). The CDR3 runs to 16 residues. The DNA of the CDR3 is TGTGCCAGCAGTTCCTCCGTGGGAGTATTACTCTACGAGCAGTACTTC. It codes for CASSSSVGVLLYEQYF.

The CDR3 protein is CASSPTWSYNEQFF. CDR3 DNA sequence: TGTGCCAGCAGCCCTACTTGGTCCTACAATGAGCAGTTCTTC. The V and J genes are TRBV7-3 and TRBJ2-1; the D is unclear. Trimming shortened V by 5 bases and J by 1 base, and 9 bases separated the two germline ends. Germline V gene data show CDR1 as SGHTA and CDR2 as FQGTGA. The CDR3 runs to 14 residues.

The count of this clone is one. The chain combines TRBV27 with TRBJ1-1, with D tentatively TRBD1 (6 bases). V was clipped by 9 bases and J by 5 bases, with 13 bases between them. From germline, CDR1 is MNHEY and CDR2 SMNVEV (reference sequence). This CDR3 comprises 12 residues. DNA of the CDR3: TGTGCCAGTCAAAGCAGGGGAACTGAAGCTTTCTTT. It specifies CASQSRGTEAFF.

V gene TRBV28 combines with J gene TRBJ2-7; D is possibly TRBD1 (6 bases). Trimming shortened V by 6 bases and J by 0 bases, and 15 bases separated the two germline ends. The CDR3 contains 15 residues. Germline CDR1 is MDHEN and CDR2 is SYDVKM. The chain's CDR3 is CASRPTGSLSYEQYF. The CDR3 DNA is TGTGCCAGCAGACCCACAGGGTCCCTCTCCTACGAGCAGTACTTC.

This chain connects TRBV11-2 to TRBJ2-1; a weak D match, TRBD2 (5 bases). This CDR3 contains 11 residues. Germline CDR1 SGHAT, CDR2 FQNNGV. Trimming took 8 bases from V and 7 from J, leaving 9 bases between them. CDR3 DNA: TGTGCCAGCTCCACGGGGAATGAGCAGTTCTTC. It translates to CASSTGNEQFF. Full variable domain (rest looked up from reference TRBV11-2 and TRBJ2-1): EAGVAQSPRYKIIEKRQSVAFWCNPISGHATLYWYQQILGQGPKLLIQFQNNGVVDDSQLPKDRFSAERLKGVDSTLKIQPAKLEDSAVYLCASSTGNEQFFGPGTRLTVL.

The chain carries TRBV2 and TRBJ2-1, with 7 bases lining up with TRBD2. V lost 7 bases and J lost 12; bases outside the gene matches: 6. CDR1 and CDR2 from the germline V gene are SNHLY and FYNNEI. CDR3 length equals 11 residues. CDR3 region: CASMAGEGQFF. The CDR3 coding sequence is TGTGCCAGCATGGCGGGGGAGGGGCAGTTCTTC.

V is TRBV4-2 and J is TRBJ2-7; 10 bases are shared with TRBD2. The CDR3 covers 16 residues. Trimming cost V 2 bases and J 7 bases; bases outside gene matches: 11. The germline V gene encodes CDR1 LGHNA and CDR2 YNFKEQ. CDR3 loop: CASSQFPAGGPWEQYF. CDR3 nucleotides: TGTGCCAGCAGCCAATTTCCAGCGGGAGGGCCTTGGGAGCAGTACTTC.

The V gene is TRBV7-9, the J gene TRBJ1-2; D remains unclear. Looked up from germline, CDR1 is SEHNR and CDR2 is FQNEAQ (reference sequence). This CDR3 is built from 13 residues. The germline V and J ends were trimmed by 2 bases and 5 bases, with 9 bases remaining between them. For the CDR3, the DNA is TGTGCCAGCAGCTTACAGAGCGGGTATGGCTACACCTTC. This translates into CASSLQSGYGYTF.

The chain carries TRBV4-1 and TRBJ2-1, with TRBD2 matching 11 bases. CDR3 length equals 20 residues. Germline lookup yields CDR1 MGHRA and CDR2 YSYEKL. The V gene end was trimmed by 1 base and the J gene end by 0 bases; junction bases not matched to a gene: 11. The CDR3 sequence is CASSQAGLAGGPSSYNEQFF. The DNA of the CDR3 is TGCGCCAGCAGCCAAGCCGGATTAGCGGGAGGGCCAAGCTCCTACAATGAGCAGTTCTTC.

This clone was seen a single time. The chain employs TRBV11-2 and TRBJ1-2; 10 positions agree with TRBD1. The CDR3 runs 16 residues. Looked up from germline, CDR1 is SGHAT and CDR2 is FQNNGV. Trimming removed 1 base from V and 4 bases from J; junction bases left unmatched: 6. This CDR3 is CASSLAGTGAPYGYTF. The DNA of the CDR3 is TGTGCCAGCAGCTTAGCCGGGACAGGGGCACCCTATGGCTACACCTTC.

The chain couples TRBV6-5 to TRBJ2-7, with a possible D match to TRBD1 (5 bases). The V gene lost 6 bases and the J gene lost 1 base, with 10 bases spanning the gap. The germline gives CDR1 MNHEY, CDR2 SVGAGI. This CDR3 contains 13 residues. The CDR3 loop reads CASSRRQSYEQYF. The CDR3 DNA is TGTGCCAGCAGCCGAAGACAGTCCTACGAGCAGTACTTC.

The chain recombines TRBV9 with TRBJ1-3; D gene unclear. The CDR3 has 13 amino acids. Trimming removed 0 bases from V and 8 bases from J, with 9 bases in between. CDR1 is SGDLS and CDR2 is YYNGEE in the germline V gene. In nucleotides, the CDR3 is TGTGCCAGCAGCGTAGGGGTGCTAGACACCATATATTTT. Its translation: CASSVGVLDTIYF.